In this sample, the clone carrying this TCR beta chain turned up many times. Its antigen is unidentified. The data were taken from a study of neurological immune-mediated disorders. Each CDR3 protein gets one entry after TCRdb re-called the 5' RACE reads with MiXCR. The data contain 70,000 to 90,000 distinct CDR3 sequences, approximately 5.8% of them singletons. Study-level results: The expanded clones of different subjects shared no CDR3 amino acid sequences (suggesting private repertoires in all groups). One related-CDR3 cluster, which may be a signature, held the repertoires of 18 of 34 multiple sclerosis patients after phylogenetic grouping.

Noted time point: longitudinal time-point 2. The CDR3 extends over 15 amino acids. Trimming cost V 0 bases and J 0 bases, with 11 bases left between them. Germline CDR1 is DFQATT and CDR2 is SNEGSKA (reference sequence). This clonotype was obtained from a woman aged 55-70 years with multiple sclerosis. The chain has TRBV20-1 and TRBJ1-1; a weak D match, TRBD1 (5 bases). The specimen was PBMCs. The CDR3 bases are TGCAGTGCTAGAGATTGGCAGGGTATGAACACTGAAGCTTTCTTT. Amino acids: CSARDWQGMNTEAFF.